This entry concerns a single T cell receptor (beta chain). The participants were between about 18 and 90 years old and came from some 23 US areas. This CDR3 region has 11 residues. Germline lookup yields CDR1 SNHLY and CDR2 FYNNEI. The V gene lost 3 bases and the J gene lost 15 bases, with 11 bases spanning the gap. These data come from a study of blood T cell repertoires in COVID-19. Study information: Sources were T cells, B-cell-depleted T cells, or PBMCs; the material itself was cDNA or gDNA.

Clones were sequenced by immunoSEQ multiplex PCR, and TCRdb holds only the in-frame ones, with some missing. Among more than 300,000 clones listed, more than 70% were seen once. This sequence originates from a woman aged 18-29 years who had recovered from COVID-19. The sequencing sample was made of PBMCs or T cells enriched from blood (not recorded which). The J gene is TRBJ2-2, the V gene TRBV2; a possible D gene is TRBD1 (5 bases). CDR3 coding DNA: TGTGCCAGCAGTGACTCAGGGATGGTGTTTTTT. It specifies CASSDSGMVFF.